This T cell receptor (beta chain) was recorded in a study of identifying expanded T cells in peripheral blood. Comments on this clone: Its matching antigen is unknown.

Whole-study findings and limits: Clone count variance between roughly 2-week samples rose with total template count.

The CDR3 totals 17 residues. Trimming took 0 bases from V and 9 from J; bases not matched to a gene: 13. Germline V gene lookup returns CDR1 MRHNA and CDR2 SNTAGT. TCRdb's table, derived via immunoSEQ multiplex PCR, lists solely in-frame clones and lacks some. The sample includes approximately 100,000 clones, about nine tenths of them seen just once. Collection occurred without any documented infections or immune events in donors. The sequenced sample consisted of blood. This receptor was identified in a person aged 18-70 years in good health. This chain connects TRBV6-4 to TRBJ2-1; 8 nucleotides line up with TRBD2. The CDR3 region is CASSDSRTAGEAGEQFF. CDR3 coding DNA: TGTGCCAGCAGTGACTCGAGGACAGCGGGAGAGGCTGGTGAGCAGTTCTTC.